The 2 T cell receptor beta chains below come from one sample, sequenced in a study of T-cell memory formation after mild COVID-19. MiXCR, applied by TCRdb to the 5' RACE reads, yields one record per CDR3 protein. The data show roughly 510,000 distinct CDR3 sequences, roughly 17% seen once. Sequenced material: PBMCs or a T cell subset sorted from them (not recorded which). The receptors were gathered from an adult woman who had mild COVID-19 (a few samples of this study predate the infection). Cell type and time point are not known.

This clonotype appeared many times. The CDR3 nucleotides read TGCGCCAGCAGCTTGGGGACCGGGTCCTACTCCTACGAGCAGTACTTC. Translated, it gives CASSLGTGSYSYEQYF. This chain joins TRBV5-1 and TRBJ2-7; D remains unclear. The CDR3 totals 16 residues. Trimming took 0 bases from V and 0 from J, leaving 13 bases between them. CDR1 is SGHRS, CDR2 YFSETQ, per germline.

This chain links TRBV5-1 with TRBJ2-7; TRBD1 aligns across 8 bases. CDR1 and CDR2 (germline): SGHRS, YFSETQ. This CDR3 is built from 14 residues. The trim removed 4 bases at V and 5 bases at J, leaving 8 bases unmatched. CDR3 DNA: TGCGCCAGCAGCAAGGGACAGGCCTGGGACGAGCAGTACTTC. Its protein product is CASSKGQAWDEQYF.